The sequence of this TCR beta chain was determined in a study of OX40 agonist ivuxolimab in advanced cancers. Overall study context: At 65% to 90% male, the cohort had a mean age of about 55 years, ranging from about 20 to 79.

Some clones are missing from TCRdb's copy, which holds only in-frame ones; the method was immunoSEQ multiplex PCR. The top ten clones hold about 25% of a sample with about 80,000 clones, 84% of them seen once. The cohort excluded patients with autoimmune disease history or systemic immunosuppression. The V end was cut by 0 bases, the J end by 1 base, with 5 bases between. The CDR3 totals 14 residues. Germline CDR1 MNHEY, CDR2 SVGAGI. This TCR was sampled from an adult with an advanced solid tumor such as melanoma, head and neck, liver or kidney cancer. The J gene is TRBJ2-3, the V gene TRBV6-5; D is unresolved. Sequences were derived from CD4+ or CD8+ T cells sorted from blood, sampled in a trial of the OX40 agonist ivuxolimab. The chain's CDR3 is CASSYSQGTDTQYF. The CDR3, as DNA: TGTGCCAGCAGTTACTCGCAGGGCACAGATACGCAGTATTTT.